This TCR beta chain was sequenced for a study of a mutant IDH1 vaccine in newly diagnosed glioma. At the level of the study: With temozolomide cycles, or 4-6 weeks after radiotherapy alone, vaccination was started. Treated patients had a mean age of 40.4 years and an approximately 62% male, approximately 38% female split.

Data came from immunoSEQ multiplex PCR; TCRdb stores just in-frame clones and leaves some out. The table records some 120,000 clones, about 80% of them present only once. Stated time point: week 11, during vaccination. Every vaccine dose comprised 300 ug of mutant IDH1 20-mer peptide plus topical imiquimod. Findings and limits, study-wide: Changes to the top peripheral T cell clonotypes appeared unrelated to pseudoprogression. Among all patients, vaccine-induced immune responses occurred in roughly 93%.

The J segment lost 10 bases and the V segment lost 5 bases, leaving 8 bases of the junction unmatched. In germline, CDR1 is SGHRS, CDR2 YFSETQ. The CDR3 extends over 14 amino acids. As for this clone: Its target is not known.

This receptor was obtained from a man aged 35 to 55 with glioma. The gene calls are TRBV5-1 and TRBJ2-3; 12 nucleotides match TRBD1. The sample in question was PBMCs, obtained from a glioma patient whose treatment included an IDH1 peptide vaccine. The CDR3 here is CASRPGQGAPAQYF. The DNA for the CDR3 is TGCGCCAGCAGACCGGGACAGGGGGCCCCCGCGCAGTATTTT.